The following is a T cell receptor (beta chain) sequence with its context. Followed over time, Seattle patients had been enrolled while infection was active. The sample is drawn from a study of blood T cell repertoires in COVID-19. At the level of the study: The United States, Italy and Spain provided the acute and convalescent COVID-19 samples. T cells, B-cell-depleted T cells, or PBMCs provided the cDNA or gDNA that served as material.

Per the original data handling: Estimated nucleated cell counts came from reference gene primer amplification. Profiled with immunoSEQ multiplex PCR; TCRdb holds only in-frame clones, not every one. Clone size and the V and J calls come from that table; the DNA yielded D and trimming. The table shows approximately 400,000 clones, with about 91% occurring only once. Specimen: peripheral blood. The receptor was derived from a woman aged 45 to 65 with COVID-19, enrolled during active disease.

The DNA of the CDR3 is TGTGCCAGTCGACCTGAACAGGGTATCAATCAGCCCCAGCATTTT. It codes for CASRPEQGINQPQHF. This chain links TRBV19 with TRBJ1-5; perhaps TRBD1 as D (6 bases). Per the germline V gene, CDR1 is LNHDA and CDR2 is SQIVND (reference sequence). The CDR3 contains 15 residues. Trimming stripped 8 bases from V and 3 bases from J, with 17 bases between.